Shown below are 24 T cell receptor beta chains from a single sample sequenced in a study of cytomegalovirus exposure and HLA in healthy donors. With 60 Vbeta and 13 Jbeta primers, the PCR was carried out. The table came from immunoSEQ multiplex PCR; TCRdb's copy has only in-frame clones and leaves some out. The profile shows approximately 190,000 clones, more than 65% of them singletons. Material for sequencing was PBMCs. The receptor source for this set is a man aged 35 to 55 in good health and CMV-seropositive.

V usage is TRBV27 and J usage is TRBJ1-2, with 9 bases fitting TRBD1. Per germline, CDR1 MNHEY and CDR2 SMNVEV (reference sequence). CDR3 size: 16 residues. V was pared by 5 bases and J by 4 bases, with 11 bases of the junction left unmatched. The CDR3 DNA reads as TGTGCCAGCAGTAAGACAGGGGGGCTGTTTTTCTATGGCTACACCTTC. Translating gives CASSKTGGLFFYGYTF.

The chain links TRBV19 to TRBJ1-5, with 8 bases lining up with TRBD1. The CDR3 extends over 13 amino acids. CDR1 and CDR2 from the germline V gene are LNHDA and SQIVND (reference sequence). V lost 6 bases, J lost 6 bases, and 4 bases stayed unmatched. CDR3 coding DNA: TGTGCCAGTAGGGACAGGGCGGCTCAGCCCCAGCATTTT. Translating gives CASRDRAAQPQHF.

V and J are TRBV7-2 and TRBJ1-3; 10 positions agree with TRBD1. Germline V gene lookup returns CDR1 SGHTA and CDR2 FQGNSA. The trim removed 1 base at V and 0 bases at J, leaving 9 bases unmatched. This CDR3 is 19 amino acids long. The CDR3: CASSLVGGQGPSSGNTIYF. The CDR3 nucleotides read TGTGCCAGCAGCTTAGTTGGGGGACAGGGGCCCAGCTCTGGAAACACCATATATTTT.

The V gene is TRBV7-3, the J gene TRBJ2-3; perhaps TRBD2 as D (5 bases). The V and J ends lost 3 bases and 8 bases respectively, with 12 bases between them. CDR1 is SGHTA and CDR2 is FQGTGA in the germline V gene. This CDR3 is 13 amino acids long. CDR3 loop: CASSLGQRGTQYF. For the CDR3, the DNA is TGTGCCAGCAGCTTGGGCCAACGGGGTACGCAGTATTTT.

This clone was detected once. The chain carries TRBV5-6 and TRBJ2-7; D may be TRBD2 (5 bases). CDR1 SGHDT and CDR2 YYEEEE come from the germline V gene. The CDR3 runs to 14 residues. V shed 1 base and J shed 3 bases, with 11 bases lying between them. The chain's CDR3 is CASSLLGMDYEQYF. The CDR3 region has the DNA TGTGCCAGCAGCTTGCTCGGGATGGACTACGAGCAGTACTTC.

The CDR3 sequence is CASSIGGGTEAFF. CDR3 sequence (DNA): TGTGCCAGTAGTATCGGGGGTGGCACTGAAGCTTTCTTT. This chain links TRBV19 with TRBJ1-1; the D gene is possibly TRBD1 (5 bases). Germline CDR1 LNHDA, CDR2 SQIVND (reference sequence). The V and J ends lost 3 bases and 4 bases respectively, with 9 bases between them. The CDR3 covers 13 residues.

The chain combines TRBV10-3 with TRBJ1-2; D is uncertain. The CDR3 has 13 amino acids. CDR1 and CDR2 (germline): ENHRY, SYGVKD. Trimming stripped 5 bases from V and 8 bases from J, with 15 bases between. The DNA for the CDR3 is TGTGCCATCAGTACCGACGGGGATAGAGGCTACACCTTC. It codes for CAISTDGDRGYTF.

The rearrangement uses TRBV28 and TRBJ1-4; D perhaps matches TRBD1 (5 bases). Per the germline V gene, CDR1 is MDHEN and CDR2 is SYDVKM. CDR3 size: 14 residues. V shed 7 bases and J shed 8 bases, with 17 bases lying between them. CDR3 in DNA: TGTGCCAGCACCCTCTACGGGGGTGGCGAAAAACTGTTTTTT. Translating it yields CASTLYGGGEKLFF.

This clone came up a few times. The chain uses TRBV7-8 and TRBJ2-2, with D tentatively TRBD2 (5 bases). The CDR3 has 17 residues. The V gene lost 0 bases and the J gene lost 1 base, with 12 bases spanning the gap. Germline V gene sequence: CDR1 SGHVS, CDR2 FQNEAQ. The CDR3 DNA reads TGTGCCAGCAGCTTAGCGTACAGCGGAGTGAACACCGGGGAGCTGTTTTTT. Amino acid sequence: CASSLAYSGVNTGELFF.

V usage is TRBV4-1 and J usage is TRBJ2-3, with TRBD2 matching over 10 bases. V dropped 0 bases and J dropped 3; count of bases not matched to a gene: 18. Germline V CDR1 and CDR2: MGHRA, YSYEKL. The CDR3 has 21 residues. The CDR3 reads CASSQDPLSRGLAGETDTQYF. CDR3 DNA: TGCGCCAGCAGCCAAGATCCCCTTTCCCGTGGGCTAGCGGGGGAAACAGATACGCAGTATTTT.

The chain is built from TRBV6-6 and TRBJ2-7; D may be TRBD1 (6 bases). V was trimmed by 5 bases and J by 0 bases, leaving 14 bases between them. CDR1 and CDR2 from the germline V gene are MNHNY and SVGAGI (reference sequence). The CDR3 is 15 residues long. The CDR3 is CASSRPGHLSYEQYF. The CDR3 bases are TGTGCCAGCAGTCGTCCGGGACACCTCTCCTACGAGCAGTACTTC.

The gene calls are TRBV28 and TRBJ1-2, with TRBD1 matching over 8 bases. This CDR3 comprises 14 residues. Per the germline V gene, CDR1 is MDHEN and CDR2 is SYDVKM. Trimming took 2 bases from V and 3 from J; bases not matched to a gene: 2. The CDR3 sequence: CASSLGTGHYGYTF. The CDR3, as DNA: TGTGCCAGCAGTTTAGGGACAGGTCACTATGGCTACACCTTC.

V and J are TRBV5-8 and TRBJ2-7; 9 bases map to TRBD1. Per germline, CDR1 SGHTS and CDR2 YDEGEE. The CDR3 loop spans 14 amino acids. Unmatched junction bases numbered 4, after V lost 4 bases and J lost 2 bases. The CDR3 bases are TGTGCCAGCAGCGACCGGGACAGGGCCTACGAGCAGTACTTC. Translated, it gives CASSDRDRAYEQYF.

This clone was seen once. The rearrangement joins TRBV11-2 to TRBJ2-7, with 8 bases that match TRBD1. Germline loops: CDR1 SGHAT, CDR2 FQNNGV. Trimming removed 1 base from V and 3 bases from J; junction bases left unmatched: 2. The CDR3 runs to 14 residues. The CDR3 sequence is CASSLADRVYEQYF. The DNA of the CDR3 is TGTGCCAGCAGCTTAGCGGACAGGGTCTACGAGCAGTACTTC. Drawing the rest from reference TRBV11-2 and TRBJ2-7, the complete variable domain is EAGVAQSPRYKIIEKRQSVAFWCNPISGHATLYWYQQILGQGPKLLIQFQNNGVVDDSQLPKDRFSAERLKGVDSTLKIQPAKLEDSAVYLCASSLADRVYEQYFGPGTRLTVT.

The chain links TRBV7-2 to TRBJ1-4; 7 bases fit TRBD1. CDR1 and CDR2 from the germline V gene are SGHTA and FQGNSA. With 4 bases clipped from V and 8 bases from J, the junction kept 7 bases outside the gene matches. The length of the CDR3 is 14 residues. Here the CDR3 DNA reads TGTGCCAGCAGCTCAAGGACAGGAAAAGAAAAACTGTTTTTT. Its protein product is CASSSRTGKEKLFF.

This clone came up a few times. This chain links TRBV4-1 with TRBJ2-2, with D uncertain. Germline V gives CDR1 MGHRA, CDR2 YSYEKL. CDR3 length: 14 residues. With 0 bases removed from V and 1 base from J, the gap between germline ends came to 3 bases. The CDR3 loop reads CASSQDKNTGELFF. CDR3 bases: TGCGCCAGCAGCCAAGACAAGAACACCGGGGAGCTGTTTTTT.

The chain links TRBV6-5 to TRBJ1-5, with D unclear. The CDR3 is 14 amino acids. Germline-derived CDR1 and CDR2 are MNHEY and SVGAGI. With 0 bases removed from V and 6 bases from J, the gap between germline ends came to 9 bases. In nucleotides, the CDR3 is TGTGCCAGCAGTTACTCGAGCGGCGGTCAGCCCCAGCATTTT. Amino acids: CASSYSSGGQPQHF.

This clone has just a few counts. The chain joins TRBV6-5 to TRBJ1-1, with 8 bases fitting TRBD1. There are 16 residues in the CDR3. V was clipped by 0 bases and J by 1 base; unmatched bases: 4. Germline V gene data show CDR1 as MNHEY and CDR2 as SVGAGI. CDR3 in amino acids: CASSYSTGAKNTEAFF. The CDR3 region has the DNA TGTGCCAGCAGTTACTCGACAGGGGCTAAGAACACTGAAGCTTTCTTT.

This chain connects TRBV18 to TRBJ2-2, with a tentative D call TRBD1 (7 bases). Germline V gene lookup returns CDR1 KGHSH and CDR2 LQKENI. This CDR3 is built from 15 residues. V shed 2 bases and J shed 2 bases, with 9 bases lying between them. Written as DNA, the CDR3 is TGTGCCAGCTCACCAGGAGGGGGCAACACCGGGGAGCTGTTTTTT. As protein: CASSPGGGNTGELFF.

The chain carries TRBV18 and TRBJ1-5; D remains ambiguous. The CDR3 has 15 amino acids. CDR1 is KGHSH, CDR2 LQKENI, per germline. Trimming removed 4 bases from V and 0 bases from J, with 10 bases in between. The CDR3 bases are TGTGCCAGCTCACGCGGTTTTGATAGCAATCAGCCCCAGCATTTT. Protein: CASSRGFDSNQPQHF.

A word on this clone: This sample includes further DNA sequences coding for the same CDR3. The CDR3, as DNA: TGTGCTAGTGGTTCCCAGGCGGATACGCAGTATTTT. The encoded protein is CASGSQADTQYF. The chain links TRBV12-5 to TRBJ2-3; the D is unclear. CDR3 length: 12 amino acids. Germline CDR1 and CDR2: LGHNT and FRNRAP. The V gene lost 4 bases and the J gene lost 6 bases, with 8 bases spanning the gap.

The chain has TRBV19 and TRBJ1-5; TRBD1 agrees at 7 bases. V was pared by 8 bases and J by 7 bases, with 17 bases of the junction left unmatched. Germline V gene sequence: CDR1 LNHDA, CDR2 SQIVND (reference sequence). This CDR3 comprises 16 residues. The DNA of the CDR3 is TGTGCCAGTCGAGACAGGGAACTATATGCGGCCCAGCCCCAGCATTTT. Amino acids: CASRDRELYAAQPQHF.

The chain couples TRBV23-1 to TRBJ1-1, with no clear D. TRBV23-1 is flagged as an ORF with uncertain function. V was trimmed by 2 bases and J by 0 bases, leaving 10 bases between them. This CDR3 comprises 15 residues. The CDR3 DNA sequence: TGCGCCAGCAGTCAAGGGCAGGCCCTGAACACTGAAGCTTTCTTT. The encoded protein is CASSQGQALNTEAFF.

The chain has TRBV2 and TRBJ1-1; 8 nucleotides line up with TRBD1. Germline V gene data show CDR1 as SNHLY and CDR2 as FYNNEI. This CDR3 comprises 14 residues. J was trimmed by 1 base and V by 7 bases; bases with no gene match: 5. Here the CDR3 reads CASMYRGANTEAFF. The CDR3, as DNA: TGTGCCAGCATGTACAGGGGGGCGAACACTGAAGCTTTCTTT.